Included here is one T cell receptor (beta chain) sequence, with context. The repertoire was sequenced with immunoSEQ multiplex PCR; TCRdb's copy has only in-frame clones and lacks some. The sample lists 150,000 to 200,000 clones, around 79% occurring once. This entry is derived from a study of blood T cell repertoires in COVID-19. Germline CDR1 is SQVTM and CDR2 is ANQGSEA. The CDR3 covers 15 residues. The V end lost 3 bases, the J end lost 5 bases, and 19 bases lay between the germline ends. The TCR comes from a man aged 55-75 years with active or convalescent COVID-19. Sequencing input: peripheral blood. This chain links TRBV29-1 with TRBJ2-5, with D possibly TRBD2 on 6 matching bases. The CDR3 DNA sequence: TGCAGCGTTGATATTAGCGGTGGGTTTGGGGAGACCCAGTACTTC. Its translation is CSVDISGGFGETQYF.